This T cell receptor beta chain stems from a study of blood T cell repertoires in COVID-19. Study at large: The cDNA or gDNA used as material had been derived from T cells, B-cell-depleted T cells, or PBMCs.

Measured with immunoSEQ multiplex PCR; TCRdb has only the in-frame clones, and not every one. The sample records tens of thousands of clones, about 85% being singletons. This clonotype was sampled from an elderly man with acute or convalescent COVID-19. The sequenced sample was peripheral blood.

The CDR3 loop reads CSVEGDRWENIQYF. The DNA of the CDR3 is TGCAGCGTTGAAGGGGACAGGTGGGAAAACATTCAGTACTTC. The chain carries TRBV29-1 and TRBJ2-4; 8 nucleotides align to TRBD1. The CDR3 has 14 residues. With V trimmed by 1 base and J by 5 bases, 4 bases remained unmatched. Germline values: CDR1 SQVTM, CDR2 ANQGSEA.